The clone carrying this T cell receptor beta chain was detected a few times. What it binds is not known. This sample is part of a study of vaccination and CD4 T cells after COVID-19. The Oncomine TCR Beta short-read assay was applied to DNA of cultured CD4+ T cells. TCRdb re-derived calls from the PCR reads in MiXCR, one entry per CDR3 protein. The table shows roughly 9,800 distinct CDR3 sequences, with 35% to 40% occurring only once. J gave up 4 bases and V 7 bases, and 11 bases lay outside the gene matches. Germline CDR1 reads SGHAT; CDR2 reads FQDESV (reference sequence). The CDR3 runs to 15 residues. Indicated treatment: approximately nine-day PBMC culture with coronavirus spike peptide pools or control peptides (ViraFEST assay). Gathered ahead of the COVID-19 pandemic (2011-2018) were the CD4+ T cells of the unexposed donor.

This rearrangement joins TRBV11-1 to TRBJ2-3; 7 bases are shared with TRBD1. Sequenced input: CD4+ T cells from blood, cultured in vitro. The sequence derives from a human donor in good health. The CDR3 DNA follows: TGTGCCAGCATCCCCCGAGGACAGGCCGCAGATACGCAGTATTTT. Amino acid sequence: CASIPRGQAADTQYF.